This T cell receptor (beta chain) was obtained from a study of blood T cells in healthy people across ages. This clonotype has ten or more counts. Germline V gene lookup returns CDR1 SGHTA and CDR2 FQGNSA. The CDR3 consists of 12 residues. Trimming stripped 6 bases from V and 7 bases from J, with 10 bases between. Sample-barcoded 5' priming and a J-beta primer mix drove a second PCR of 7 to 11 cycles. In TCRdb, the 5' RACE reads were re-called with MiXCR into one record per CDR3 protein. Of approximately 900,000 distinct CDR3 sequences in the sample, roughly 50% were seen once. Sequencing was carried out using blood. The receptor's source is a man aged 25-45 years in good health. The chain combines TRBV7-2 with TRBJ2-1; the D gene is possibly TRBD2 (6 bases). CDR3 sequence (DNA): TGTGCCAGCAGTTCTGGGGGGAATGAGCAGTTCTTC. Its translation: CASSSGGNEQFF.